Below are 31 T cell receptor beta chains sequenced from a single sample in a study of brain metastases from non-small cell lung cancer (dated by TCRdb to the late 2010s). Library generation was performed with the immunoSEQ multiplex PCR assay. Here the immuneACCESS table is served through TCRdb, limited to in-frame sequences with V and J called. Missing clones are a known gap in these copies; in checked studies unresolved V genes cover under half, and the rest lacks a known reason. In all, the sample holds 14,000 to 15,000 clones, and approximately 82% of those were seen once. 7.5% to 8% of the sample goes to the ten largest clones. Sequencing input: primary lung tumor tissue. According to the study, the label for this sample's cell subset or site signals: primary lung tumor paired with brain metastasis. The source of these receptors is a donor at least 40 years old with non-small cell lung cancer.

The J gene is TRBJ1-1, the V gene TRBV10-3; weak D call: TRBD1 (6 bases). Trimming took 6 bases from V and 1 from J, leaving 12 bases between them. There are 14 residues in the CDR3. Germline assignment: CDR1 ENHRY and CDR2 SYGVKD. The DNA for the CDR3 is TGTGCCATCAGGAAACAGGGCCAGAACACTGAAGCTTTCTTT. This codes for CAIRKQGQNTEAFF.

The V gene is TRBV19, the J gene TRBJ2-7, with TRBD1 identical over 10 bases. Germline CDR1 and CDR2: LNHDA and SQIVND (reference sequence). Losses at the gene ends were 5 bases for V and 4 bases for J; bases not matched to a gene: 5. The CDR3 sequence is 14 residues long. This CDR3 is CASSAGTGVYEQYF. In nucleotides, the CDR3 is TGTGCCAGTAGTGCCGGGACAGGGGTGTACGAGCAGTACTTC.

The rearrangement joins TRBV5-8 to TRBJ2-1; the D gene is possibly TRBD1 (6 bases). Trimming left V 7 bases short and J 4 bases short, with 12 bases between. The CDR3 spans 13 residues. CDR1 is SGHTS, CDR2 YDEGEE, per germline. The CDR3 sequence: CASSGQLYNEQFF. The CDR3 nucleotides are TGTGCCAGCTCCGGACAGTTATACAATGAGCAGTTCTTC.

This clone was detected once. The chain joins TRBV5-6 to TRBJ2-3; 7 bases are shared with TRBD2. J gave up 4 bases and V 2 bases, and 4 bases lay outside the gene matches. This CDR3 has 14 amino acids. In germline, CDR1 is SGHDT, CDR2 YYEEEE. CDR3: CASSFASGADTQYF. In DNA form, the CDR3 reads TGTGCCAGCAGCTTCGCTAGCGGCGCAGATACGCAGTATTTT.

V usage is TRBV7-8 and J usage is TRBJ1-2, with D maybe TRBD1 (5 bases). The V gene lost 1 base and the J gene lost 6 bases, with 15 bases spanning the gap. CDR3 length: 15 amino acids. Germline V lookup: CDR1 SGHVS, CDR2 FQNEAQ. CDR3 coding DNA: TGTGCCAGCAGCTTAGAACGGGGGTGGGGCAATGGCTACACCTTC. It is translated as CASSLERGWGNGYTF.

The V and J genes are TRBV7-6 and TRBJ1-1; 7 positions agree with TRBD1. This CDR3 comprises 16 residues. V lost 5 bases, J lost 4 bases, and 13 bases stayed unmatched. Germline V CDR1 and CDR2: SGHVS, FNYEAQ. CDR3: CASSPREGARGTEAFF. CDR3 sequence (DNA): TGTGCCAGCAGCCCTCGGGAGGGGGCGAGGGGCACTGAAGCTTTCTTT.

The J gene is TRBJ2-2, the V gene TRBV6-5; 7 bases line up with TRBD1. Germline lookup yields CDR1 MNHEY and CDR2 SVGAGI. V shed 7 bases, J shed 4 bases, and the junction held 6 bases outside the gene matches. There are 14 residues in the CDR3. In DNA form, the CDR3 reads TGTGCCAGCACTGGACAGGTGACCACCGGGGAGCTGTTTTTT. As protein: CASTGQVTTGELFF.

This sequence joins TRBV15 and TRBJ2-3; tentative D call: TRBD1 (6 bases). V shed 1 base and J shed 0 bases, with 8 bases lying between them. Germline V gene lookup returns CDR1 LNHNV and CDR2 YYDKDF (reference sequence). The length of the CDR3 is 15 residues. CDR3 in DNA: TGTGCCACCAGCAGAGTTACAGGGAGCACAGATACGCAGTATTTT. As protein: CATSRVTGSTDTQYF.

A single count supports this clone. The chain recombines TRBV11-3 with TRBJ1-5, with D unresolved. This CDR3 has 13 residues. V lost 3 bases and J 0 bases, leaving 3 bases between the germline ends. Germline V gene lookup returns CDR1 SGHNT and CDR2 YENEEA. For the CDR3, the DNA is TGTGCCAGCAGCTTGAGTAGCAATCAGCCCCAGCATTTT. Its protein product is CASSLSSNQPQHF.

The genes are TRBV2 and TRBJ1-1, with 7 bases lining up with TRBD1. V shed 4 bases, J shed 0 bases, and the junction held 5 bases outside the gene matches. Germline CDR1 and CDR2: SNHLY and FYNNEI. This CDR3 contains 15 residues. For the CDR3, the DNA is TGTGCCAGCAGTGGCCAGGGGGTAATGAACACTGAAGCTTTCTTT. Encoded protein: CASSGQGVMNTEAFF. The whole variable domain, remainder taken from reference TRBV2 and TRBJ1-1, is EPEVTQTPSHQVTQMGQEVILRCVPISNHLYFYWYRQILGQKVEFLVSFYNNEISEKSEIFDDQFSVERPDGSNFTLKIRSTKLEDSAMYFCASSGQGVMNTEAFFGQGTRLTVV.

This clone was detected once. The chain uses TRBV7-6 and TRBJ1-1; no clear D gene. The CDR3 length is 13 residues. V lost 1 base, J lost 1 base, and 4 bases lay in between. Germline V gives CDR1 SGHVS, CDR2 FNYEAQ. CDR3 region: CASSLGQNTEAFF. The DNA for the CDR3 is TGTGCCAGCAGCTTAGGACAGAACACTGAAGCTTTCTTT.

The chain has TRBV18 and TRBJ1-1; tentatively, D is TRBD1 (5 bases). Per the germline V gene, CDR1 is KGHSH and CDR2 is LQKENI. V was clipped by 3 bases and J by 2 bases, with 7 bases between them. The length of the CDR3 is 13 residues. The CDR3 DNA follows: TGTGCCAGCTCACCGGACATAAACACTGAAGCTTTCTTT. It yields the protein CASSPDINTEAFF.

The chain recombines TRBV13 with TRBJ2-2; TRBD1 matches 12 bases. The junction had 5 bases not matched to a gene; V was cut back by 3 bases and J by 9 bases. The CDR3 runs 15 residues. Germline V gene sequence: CDR1 PRHDT, CDR2 FYEKMQ (reference sequence). The CDR3 sequence: CASSLPGQGARELFF. The CDR3, as DNA: TGTGCCAGCAGCTTGCCGGGACAGGGGGCTCGGGAGCTGTTTTTT.

The V call is TRBV3-1 (or the pseudogene TRBV3-2), the J call TRBJ2-1, with TRBD2 matching 7 bases. After removal of 4 bases from V and 9 bases from J, the junction contained 9 bases not matched to a gene. Per germline, CDR1 LGHDT and CDR2 YNNKEL (reference sequence). The CDR3 runs 14 residues. CDR3 residues: CASSLLGLKSEQFF. CDR3 DNA sequence: TGTGCCAGCAGCCTCCTGGGACTAAAAAGTGAGCAGTTCTTC.

The genes are TRBV9 and TRBJ2-7, with D tentatively TRBD2 (6 bases). Germline lookup yields CDR1 SGDLS and CDR2 YYNGEE. The length of the CDR3 is 14 residues. V gave up 3 bases and J gave up 2 bases, with 12 bases separating them. The CDR3 region is CASSETGLPYEQYF. For the CDR3, the DNA is TGTGCCAGCAGCGAAACGGGACTCCCCTACGAGCAGTACTTC.

The V and J genes are TRBV7-2 and TRBJ2-7; 12 nucleotides line up with TRBD2. Germline V lookup: CDR1 SGHTA, CDR2 FQGNSA. The CDR3 runs to 16 residues. With 3 bases clipped from V and 3 bases from J, the junction kept 6 bases outside the gene matches. The CDR3 loop reads CASSFGTSGPLYEQYF. The CDR3 bases are TGTGCCAGCAGCTTTGGGACTAGCGGGCCTCTCTACGAGCAGTACTTC.

The rearrangement joins TRBV5-5 to TRBJ2-5; TRBD1 is a possible D gene (5 bases). CDR3 length: 15 residues. The V gene's germline CDR1 is SGHKS and CDR2 YYEKEE (reference sequence). The V and J ends lost 3 bases and 5 bases respectively, with 17 bases between them. The CDR3, as DNA: TGTGCCAGCAGCTCGCAGGGAACCCCCGCGGAGACCCAGTACTTC. Its protein product is CASSSQGTPAETQYF. The variable domain in full, completed from reference TRBV5-5 and TRBJ2-5, reads DAGVTQSPTHLIKTRGQQVTLRCSPISGHKSVSWYQQVLGQGPQFIFQYYEKEERGRGNFPDRFSARQFPNYSSELNVNALLLGDSALYLCASSSQGTPAETQYFGPGTRLLVL.

This chain connects TRBV30 to TRBJ1-1; 11 bases map to TRBD1. J gave up 6 bases and V 8 bases, and 8 bases lay outside the gene matches. The CDR3 is 13 residues long. Germline assignment: CDR1 GTSNPN and CDR2 SVGIG (reference sequence). CDR3 bases: TGTGCCAGCGGACAGGGGGCTAGGGCTGAAGCTTTCTTT. This translates into CASGQGARAEAFF.

This rearrangement joins TRBV27 to TRBJ2-5, with 7 bases lining up with TRBD1. Germline CDR1 MNHEY, CDR2 SMNVEV (reference sequence). The CDR3 loop spans 15 amino acids. After removal of 5 bases from V and 3 bases from J, the junction contained 9 bases not matched to a gene. CDR3 DNA sequence: TGTGCCAGCAGTCCTTGGGTAGGGGGCGAAGAGACCCAGTACTTC. It is translated as CASSPWVGGEETQYF.

The chain employs TRBV15 and TRBJ1-1; D unclear. CDR1 LNHNV and CDR2 YYDKDF come from the germline V gene (reference sequence). The CDR3 is made up of 13 amino acids. Trimming shortened V by 0 bases and J by 5 bases, and 7 bases separated the two germline ends. The CDR3 DNA sequence: TGTGCCACCAGCAGAGATGGGAAAACTGAAGCTTTCTTT. Protein sequence: CATSRDGKTEAFF.

The J gene is TRBJ2-7, the V gene TRBV14, with 7 bases that match TRBD1. J gave up 0 bases and V 6 bases, and 5 bases lay outside the gene matches. Germline CDR1 SGHDN, CDR2 FVKESK. The CDR3 has 14 amino acids. CDR3 loop: CASRSGTDSYEQYF. The CDR3, as DNA: TGTGCCAGCAGGTCCGGGACAGACTCCTACGAGCAGTACTTC.

In regard to this clone: One junction end does not reproduce the germline sequence, and a read error may be involved. J is TRBJ2-7 and V is TRBV6-5, with 12 positions matching TRBD1. The CDR3 has 15 residues. CDR1 and CDR2 (germline): MNHEY, SVGAGI. For the CDR3, the DNA is TGTGCCAGCAGAGCCCCGGGACAGGGGGCTGGTGAGCAGTACTTT. Translated, it gives CASRAPGQGAGEQYF.

This rearrangement joins TRBV18 to TRBJ1-2, with TRBD1 identical over 9 bases. In germline, CDR1 is KGHSH, CDR2 LQKENI. J lost 5 bases, V lost 4 bases, and 8 bases had no gene match. The CDR3 covers 15 residues. CDR3 residues: CASSLQGAVEYGYTF. The CDR3 DNA reads TGTGCCAGCTCACTACAGGGGGCGGTTGAGTATGGCTACACCTTC.

About this clone itself: Germline is not matched at one junction end, which may reflect a read error. The same CDR3 arises from other DNA sequences in this sample as well. The chain is built from TRBV5-1 and TRBJ2-2; D remains ambiguous. Germline lookup yields CDR1 SGHRS and CDR2 YFSETQ. The CDR3 is 14 residues long. The CDR3 region is CASSLAANTGELFF. CDR3 in DNA: TGCGCCAGCAGCTTGGCAGCGAATACCGGGGAGCTGTTTTTT.

This rearrangement joins TRBV30 to TRBJ1-2; tentative D call: TRBD1 (6 bases). V was trimmed by 0 bases and J by 3 bases, leaving 11 bases between them. Germline CDR1 reads GTSNPN; CDR2 reads SVGIG (reference sequence). The CDR3 extends over 14 amino acids. The CDR3 spells CAWSVRQADYGYTF. DNA for the CDR3: TGTGCCTGGAGTGTTAGACAGGCAGACTATGGCTACACCTTC.

This clone was seen only a few times. The chain carries TRBV29-1 and TRBJ1-5; no definite D call. Deletions cut 2 bases from V and 4 bases from J, with 9 bases between. The CDR3 spans 13 residues. Looked up from germline, CDR1 is SQVTM and CDR2 is ANQGSEA. The CDR3 nucleotides read TGCAGCGTTGAACCCTCACCTAATCAGCCCCAGCATTTT. Protein product: CSVEPSPNQPQHF.

The rearrangement joins TRBV5-1 to TRBJ1-2; 12 bases line up with TRBD1. Germline assignment: CDR1 SGHRS and CDR2 YFSETQ. J was trimmed by 8 bases and V by 4 bases; bases with no gene match: 15. The CDR3 contains 17 residues. The CDR3 spells CASSLRPPGQGAGGYTF. The CDR3 DNA follows: TGCGCCAGCAGCCTGAGACCTCCGGGACAGGGGGCAGGCGGCTACACCTTC.

The CDR3 sequence is CASSLYRGPNTGELFF. As DNA, the CDR3 is TGTGCCAGCAGCCTGTACAGGGGACCGAACACCGGGGAGCTGTTTTTT. V gene TRBV5-6 combines with J gene TRBJ2-2; 7 bases agree with TRBD1. This CDR3 has 16 amino acids. The trim removed 4 bases at V and 0 bases at J, leaving 6 bases unmatched. Germline CDR1 and CDR2: SGHDT and YYEEEE.

The chain recombines TRBV19 with TRBJ1-2; 8 nucleotides align to TRBD1. V shed 10 bases and J 5 bases; nucleotides not matched to a gene: 18. The germline V gene has CDR1 LNHDA and CDR2 SQIVND (reference sequence). The length of the CDR3 is 16 residues. Written as DNA, the CDR3 is TGTGCCAATAGCCCCCGGGGGGACAGGACCTCTTATGGCTACACCTTC. This translates into CANSPRGDRTSYGYTF.

This clone was counted a few times. This rearrangement joins TRBV18 to TRBJ1-2, with 11 bases fitting TRBD1. Germline CDR1 KGHSH, CDR2 LQKENI. The CDR3 is 17 residues long. V was pared by 0 bases and J by 5 bases, with 8 bases of the junction left unmatched. The CDR3 reads CASSPPDRGPAGYGYTF. The CDR3 DNA sequence: TGTGCCAGCTCACCACCGGACAGGGGGCCCGCGGGGTATGGCTACACCTTC. Complete variable domain (other parts from reference TRBV18 and TRBJ1-2): NAGVMQNPRHLVRRRGQEARLRCSPMKGHSHVYWYRQLPEEGLKFMVYLQKENIIDESGMPKERFSAEFPKEGPSILRIQQVVRGDSAAYFCASSPPDRGPAGYGYTFGSGTRLTVV.

Only one count was recorded for this clone. V and J are TRBV12-3 or TRBV12-4 and TRBJ2-1; a weak D match, TRBD2 (5 bases). The CDR3 has 11 amino acids. With 6 bases removed from V and 9 bases from J, the gap between germline ends came to 9 bases. CDR3 loop: CASSRTPEQFF. The CDR3 bases are TGTGCCAGCAGCCGGACTCCTGAGCAGTTCTTC.